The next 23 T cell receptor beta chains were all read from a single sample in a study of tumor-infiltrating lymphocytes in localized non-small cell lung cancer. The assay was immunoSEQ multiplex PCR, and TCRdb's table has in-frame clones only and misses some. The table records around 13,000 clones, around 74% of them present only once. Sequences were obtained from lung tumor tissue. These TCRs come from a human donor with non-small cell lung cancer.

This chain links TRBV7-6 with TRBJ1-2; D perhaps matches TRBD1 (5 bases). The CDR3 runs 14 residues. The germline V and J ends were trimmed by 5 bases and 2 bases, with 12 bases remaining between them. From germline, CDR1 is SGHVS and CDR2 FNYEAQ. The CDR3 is CASSGGAGNYGYTF. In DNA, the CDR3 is TGTGCCAGCAGCGGCGGGGCTGGGAACTATGGCTACACCTTC. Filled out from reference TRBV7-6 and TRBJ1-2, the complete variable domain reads GAGVSQSPRYKVTKRGQDVALRCDPISGHVSLYWYRQALGQGPEFLTYFNYEAQQDKSGLPNDRFSAERPEGSISTLTIQRTEQRDSAMYRCASSGGAGNYGYTFGSGTRLTVV.

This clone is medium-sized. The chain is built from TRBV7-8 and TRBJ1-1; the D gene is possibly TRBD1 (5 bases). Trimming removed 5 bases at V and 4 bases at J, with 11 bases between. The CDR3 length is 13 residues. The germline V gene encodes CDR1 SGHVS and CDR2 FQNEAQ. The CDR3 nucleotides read TGTGCCAGCAGCGGACATTGGGTCACTGAAGCTTTCTTT. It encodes CASSGHWVTEAFF.

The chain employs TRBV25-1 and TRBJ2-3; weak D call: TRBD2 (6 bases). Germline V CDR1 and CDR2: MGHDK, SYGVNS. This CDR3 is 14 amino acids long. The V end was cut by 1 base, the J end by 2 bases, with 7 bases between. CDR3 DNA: TGTGCCAGCAGTGAATCGGGGGTCACAGATACGCAGTATTTT. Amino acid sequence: CASSESGVTDTQYF.

CDR3: CASSQTGTSFETQYF. The CDR3 DNA sequence: TGCGCCAGCAGCCAGACCGGGACTAGCTTCGAGACCCAGTACTTC. The rearrangement joins TRBV4-3 to TRBJ2-5; 9 bases are a match to TRBD2. The CDR3 totals 15 residues. Germline V gene sequence: CDR1 LGHNA, CDR2 YSLEER. The trim removed 3 bases at V and 5 bases at J, leaving 7 bases unmatched.

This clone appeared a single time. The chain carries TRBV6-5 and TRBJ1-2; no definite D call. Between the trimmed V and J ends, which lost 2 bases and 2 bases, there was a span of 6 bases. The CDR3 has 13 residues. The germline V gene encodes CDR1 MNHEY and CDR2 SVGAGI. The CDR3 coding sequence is TGTGCCAGCAGTTACGGCCCGAACTATGGCTACACCTTC. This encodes CASSYGPNYGYTF.

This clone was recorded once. The CDR3 nucleotides read TGTGCCAGCGGGGGTGGAGCGGGAGGGTGGAATGAGCAGTTCTTC. Protein sequence: CASGGGAGGWNEQFF. The genes are TRBV6-6 and TRBJ2-1; 10 bases are shared with TRBD2. The J segment lost 7 bases and the V segment lost 8 bases, leaving 11 bases of the junction unmatched. CDR1 and CDR2 (germline): MNHNY, SVGAGI (reference sequence). This CDR3 is 15 amino acids long.

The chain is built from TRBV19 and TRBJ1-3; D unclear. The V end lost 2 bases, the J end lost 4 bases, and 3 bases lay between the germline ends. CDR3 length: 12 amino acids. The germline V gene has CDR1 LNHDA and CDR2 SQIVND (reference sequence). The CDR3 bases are TGTGCCAGTAGTATACCGGGAAACACCATATATTTT. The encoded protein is CASSIPGNTIYF. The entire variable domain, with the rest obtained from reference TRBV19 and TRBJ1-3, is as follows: DGGITQSPKYLFRKEGQNVTLSCEQNLNHDAMYWYRQDPGQGLRLIYYSQIVNDFQKGDIAEGYSVSREKKESFPLTVTSAQKNPTAFYLCASSIPGNTIYFGEGSWLTVV.

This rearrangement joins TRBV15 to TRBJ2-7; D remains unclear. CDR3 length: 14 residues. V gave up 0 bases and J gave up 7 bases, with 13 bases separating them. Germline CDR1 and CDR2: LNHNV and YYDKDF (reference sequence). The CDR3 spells CATSRDLAVAEQYF. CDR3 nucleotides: TGTGCCACCAGCAGAGATCTTGCCGTGGCGGAGCAGTACTTC.

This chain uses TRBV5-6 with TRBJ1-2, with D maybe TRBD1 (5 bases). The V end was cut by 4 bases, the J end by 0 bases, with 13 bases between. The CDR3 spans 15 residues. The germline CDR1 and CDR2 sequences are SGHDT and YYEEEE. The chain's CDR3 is CASSPRMGPNYGYTF. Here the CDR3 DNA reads TGTGCCAGCAGCCCGCGCATGGGGCCTAACTATGGCTACACCTTC. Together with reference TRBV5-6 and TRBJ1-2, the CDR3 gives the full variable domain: DAGVTQSPTHLIKTRGQQVTLRCSPKSGHDTVSWYQQALGQGPQFIFQYYEEEERQRGNFPDRFSGHQFPNYSSELNVNALLLGDSALYLCASSPRMGPNYGYTFGSGTRLTVV.

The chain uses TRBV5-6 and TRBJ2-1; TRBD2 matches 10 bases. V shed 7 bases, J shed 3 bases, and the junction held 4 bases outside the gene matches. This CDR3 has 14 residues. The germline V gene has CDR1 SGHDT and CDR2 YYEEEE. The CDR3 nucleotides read TGTGCCAGCGTACTAGCGGGGATCTACAATGAGCAGTTCTTC. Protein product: CASVLAGIYNEQFF.

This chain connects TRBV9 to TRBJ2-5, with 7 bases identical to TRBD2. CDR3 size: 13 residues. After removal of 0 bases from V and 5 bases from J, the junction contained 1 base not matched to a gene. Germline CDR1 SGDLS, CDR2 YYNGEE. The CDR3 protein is CASSVVGGETQYF. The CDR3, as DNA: TGTGCCAGCAGCGTAGTGGGGGGGGAGACCCAGTACTTC.

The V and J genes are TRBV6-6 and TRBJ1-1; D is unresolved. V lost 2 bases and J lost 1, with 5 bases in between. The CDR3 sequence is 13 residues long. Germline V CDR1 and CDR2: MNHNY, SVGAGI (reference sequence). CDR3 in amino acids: CASSYRGNTEAFF. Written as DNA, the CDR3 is TGTGCCAGCAGTTACCGGGGGAACACTGAAGCTTTCTTT.

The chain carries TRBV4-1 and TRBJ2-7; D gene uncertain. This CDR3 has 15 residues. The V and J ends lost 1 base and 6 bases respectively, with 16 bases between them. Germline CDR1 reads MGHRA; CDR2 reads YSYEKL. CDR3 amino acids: CASSQGPFAAGEQYF. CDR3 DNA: TGCGCCAGCAGCCAAGGACCGTTTGCGGCTGGCGAGCAGTACTTC.

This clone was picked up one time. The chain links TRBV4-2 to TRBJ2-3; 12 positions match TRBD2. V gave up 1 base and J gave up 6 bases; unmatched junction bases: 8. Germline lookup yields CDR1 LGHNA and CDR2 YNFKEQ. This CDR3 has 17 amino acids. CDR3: CASSQGLRTSGTDTQYF. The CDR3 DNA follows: TGTGCCAGCAGCCAAGGACTTCGGACTAGCGGGACGGATACGCAGTATTTT.

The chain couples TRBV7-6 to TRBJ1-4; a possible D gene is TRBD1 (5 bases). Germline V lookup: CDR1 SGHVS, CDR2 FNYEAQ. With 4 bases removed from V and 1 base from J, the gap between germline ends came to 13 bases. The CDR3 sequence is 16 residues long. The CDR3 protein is CASSSAGGVTNEKLFF. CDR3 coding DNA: TGTGCCAGCAGCTCGGCGGGGGGGGTAACTAATGAAAAACTGTTTTTT.

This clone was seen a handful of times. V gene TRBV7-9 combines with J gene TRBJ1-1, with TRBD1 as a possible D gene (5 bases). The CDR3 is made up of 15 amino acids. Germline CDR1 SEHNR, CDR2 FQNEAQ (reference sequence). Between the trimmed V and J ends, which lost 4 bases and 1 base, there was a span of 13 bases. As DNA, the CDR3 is TGTGCCAGCAGCTCTCCAGGGAAAAGGAACACTGAAGCTTTCTTT. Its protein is CASSSPGKRNTEAFF.

CDR3 nucleotide sequence: TGTGCCAGCAGCCTACTGGTGGGCTCTGGGGCCAACGTCCTGACTTTC. This translates into CASSLLVGSGANVLTF. The chain uses TRBV5-6 and TRBJ2-6, with no clear D. Germline V gene lookup returns CDR1 SGHDT and CDR2 YYEEEE. V lost 4 bases, J lost 0 bases, and 11 bases lay in between. This CDR3 is 16 amino acids long.

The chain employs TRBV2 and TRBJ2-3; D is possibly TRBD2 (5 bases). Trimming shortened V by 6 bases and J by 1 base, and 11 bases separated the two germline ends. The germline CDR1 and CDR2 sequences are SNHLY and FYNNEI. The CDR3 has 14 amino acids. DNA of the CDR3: TGTGCCAGCAGCGCCGGAGGCGGCACAGATACGCAGTATTTT. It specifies CASSAGGGTDTQYF.

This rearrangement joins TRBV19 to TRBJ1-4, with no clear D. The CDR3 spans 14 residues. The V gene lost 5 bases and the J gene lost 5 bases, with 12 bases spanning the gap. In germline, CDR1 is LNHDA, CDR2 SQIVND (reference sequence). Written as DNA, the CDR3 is TGTGCCAGTAGTTCTCCGGGTGGAAATGAAAAACTGTTTTTT. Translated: CASSSPGGNEKLFF.

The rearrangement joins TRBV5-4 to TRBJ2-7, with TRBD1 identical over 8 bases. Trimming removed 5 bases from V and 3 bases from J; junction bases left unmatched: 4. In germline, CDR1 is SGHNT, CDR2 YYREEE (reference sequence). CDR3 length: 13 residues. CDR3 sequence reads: CASSFTGGYEQYF. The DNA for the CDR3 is TGTGCCAGCAGTTTCACAGGGGGCTACGAGCAGTACTTC.

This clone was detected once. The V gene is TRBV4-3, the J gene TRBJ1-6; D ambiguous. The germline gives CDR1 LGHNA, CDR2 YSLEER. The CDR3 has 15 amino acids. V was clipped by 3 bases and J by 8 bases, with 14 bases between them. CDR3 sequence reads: CASSQYFVADSPLHF. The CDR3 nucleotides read TGCGCCAGCAGCCAGTATTTTGTCGCGGATTCACCCCTCCACTTT.

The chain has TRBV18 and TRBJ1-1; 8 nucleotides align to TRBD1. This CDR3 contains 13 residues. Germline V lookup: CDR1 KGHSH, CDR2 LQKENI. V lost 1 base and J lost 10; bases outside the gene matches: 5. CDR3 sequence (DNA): TGTGCCAGCTCACCACGGCGTACAGGGGGAGCTTTCTTT. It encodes CASSPRRTGGAFF. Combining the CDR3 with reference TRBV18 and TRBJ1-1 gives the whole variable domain NAGVMQNPRHLVRRRGQEARLRCSPMKGHSHVYWYRQLPEEGLKFMVYLQKENIIDESGMPKERFSAEFPKEGPSILRIQQVVRGDSAAYFCASSPRRTGGAFFGQGTRLTVV.

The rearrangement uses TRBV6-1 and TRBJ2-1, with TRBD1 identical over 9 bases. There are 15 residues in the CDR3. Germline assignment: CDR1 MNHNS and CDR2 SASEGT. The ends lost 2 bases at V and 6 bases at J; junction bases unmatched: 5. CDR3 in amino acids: CASSETGTGSNEQFF. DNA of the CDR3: TGTGCCAGCAGTGAAACCGGGACAGGGTCCAATGAGCAGTTCTTC.